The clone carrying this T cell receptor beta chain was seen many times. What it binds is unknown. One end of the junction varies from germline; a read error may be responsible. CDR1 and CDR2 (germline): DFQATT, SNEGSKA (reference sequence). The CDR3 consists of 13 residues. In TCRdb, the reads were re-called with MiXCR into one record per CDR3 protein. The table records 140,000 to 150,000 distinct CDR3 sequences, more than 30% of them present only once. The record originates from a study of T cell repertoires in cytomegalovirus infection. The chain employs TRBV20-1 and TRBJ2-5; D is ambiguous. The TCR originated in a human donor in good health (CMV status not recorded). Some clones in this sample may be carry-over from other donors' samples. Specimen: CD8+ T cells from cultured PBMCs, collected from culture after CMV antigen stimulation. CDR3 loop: CSALGRDQGTQYF. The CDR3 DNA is TGCAGTGCCTTGGGTCGCGACCAAGGGACCCAGTACTTC.